Included here is one T cell receptor beta chain sequence, with context. The antigen it binds to is not known. No base-level quality is on record; no much larger clone is a single base apart. Using the deep immunoSEQ assay, TCR CDR3 regions were amplified from genomic DNA by multiplex PCR. Extracted genomic DNA from each cell subset was distributed evenly across all wells of several immunoSEQ 96-well plates, and each plate was treated as a replicate. For sorted subsets, roughly 190 ng of genomic DNA, equivalent to roughly 33,000 T cell genomes, went into each replicate PCR. Purified libraries were quantified with a Qubit 3.0 fluorometer, sized on a Bioanalyzer 2100, and re-quantified with the KAPA Library Quantification kit. Every immunoSEQ 96-well plate was sequenced on a separate single-read 150-cycle Illumina NextSeq 550 flow cell. Per the original workflow: Because only junctional sequences without quality scores were contained in the immunoSEQ output, filtering matching that applied to full-length reads could not be performed. Sequences were annotated with PyIR, a Python wrapper for IgBLAST v1.9, and V/J genes and CDR3 were assigned using IMGT germline references. Reads were filtered out if the reads had weak V/J assignments (E-value above 1e-6), no CDR3, stop codons, out-of-frame junctions, or ambiguous translated residues. V3J clonotypes were defined by identical inferred V gene, J gene, and CDR3 amino acid sequence. To compute the percentage overlap between repertoires, the number of shared unique clonotypes was divided by the size of the smaller repertoire. Three approaches were used to assess repertoire richness: RTK rarefaction, the Chao1 estimator, and Recon v2.1 estimates of unobserved clonotypes. OLGA was used to compute generation probabilities for all TCRbeta clonotypes that the gDNA method yielded from a few donors. TCRdb re-hosts the immuneACCESS table, in-frame sequences only. Its copies lack some clones; in the studies checked, an unresolved V gene accounts for under half of them, and the cause for the rest is not known. V, J and clone size are those of that table, while D and trimming were read from the DNA. The sample includes around 2,000,000 clones, with 85% to 95% observed a single time. More than 0.1% of the sample rests with the top ten.

Its CDR3 holds 16 amino acids, cysteine through phenylalanine. The entry retains the CDR3 DNA only, 48 bases that are in frame from base 1. The germline V gene supplies CDR1 MNHEY and CDR2 SVGAGI. Cut back by 4 bases and 0 bases, the V and J ends lie 16 bases apart. These data come from a study of shared clonotypes between healthy human individuals (TCRdb year 2020). The study in broad terms: A few men and a couple of women, aged 18 to 49 years, made up the cohort. For each donor, CD4 naive and CD4 memory were each given three plates, CD8 naive was given two plates, and CD8 memory was given one plate. To estimate repertoire size and how much clonotypes are shared between individuals, the study performed deep sequencing of blood TCR repertoires from a handful of healthy adults. To increase sequencing depth and limit assay-specific biases, TCR repertoire library preparation and sequencing were carried out by different laboratories using diverse techniques. Per donor, leukapheresis produced somewhere between about 0.94 and 9 billion PBMCs. On the study overall, not on this receptor specifically: Pairwise subsampling indicated that sequencing depth was expected to affect the degree of clonotype sharing among donors. Even with the large sequencing depth, rarefaction of the sorted-subset datasets indicated that sequencing was incomplete. Naive subsets generally had larger estimated clonotype richness than memory subsets did. Compared with non-shared clonotypes, the clonotypes found in all four sorted-subset donors had higher generation probabilities. Sampling was restricted to blood, and TCR repertoires in tissue are likely to differ from TCR repertoires in blood. About 5% of naive CD4, 3.5% of naive CD8, about 2.5% of memory CD4, and 0.4% of memory CD8 clonotypes were shared across several donors. Because the study included only a small number of donors, the genetic and exposure-history diversity represented was limited.

The donors were healthy, HIV-negative adults who had no recently reported acute infections or vaccinations. Every donor was a Caucasian adult residing in Nashville, Tennessee, USA. Magnetic negative selection was used to enrich CD4+ T cells, after which naive cells were positively selected on CD45RA and the negative fraction became the memory subset. Blood was obtained by leukapheresis, after which PBMCs were separated by Ficoll-Histopaque density gradient centrifugation and cryopreserved in liquid nitrogen vapor phase. Purity and quantity of every magnetically sorted T cell population were checked by analytical flow cytometry. From each sorted fraction, genomic DNA was isolated and quantified by UV absorbance on a Nanodrop 2000c.

The rearrangement combines TRBV6-5 with TRBJ2-7; no D segment can be confidently identified. What was sequenced was naive CD4+ T cells sorted from blood. Sample cell subset or site, as interpreted from the label and publication: CD45RA+ positively selected. The TCR sequence derives from a man aged 18 to 30 in good health. The CDR3 region: CASSSGGVRNSYEQYF. The nucleotide sequence is TGTGCCAGCAGTTCAGGCGGCGTAAGGAACTCCTACGAGCAGTACTTC.